This T cell receptor beta chain was recovered during a study of radiotherapy plus CTLA-4 blockade in lung cancer. TCRdb's copy holds only in-frame clones and misses some; the assay was immunoSEQ multiplex PCR. In the table there are approximately 72,000 clones, roughly 78% of which are singletons. The V gene lost 5 bases and the J gene lost 2 bases, with 4 bases spanning the gap. Per the germline V gene, CDR1 is MNHEY and CDR2 is SVGAGI. The CDR3 length is 11 residues. The sequence was collected from a human donor with non-small cell lung cancer who had a complete response to radiotherapy plus ipilimumab. This chain connects TRBV6-5 to TRBJ2-7; no reliable D call. Here the sequenced sample was peripheral blood, taken from a patient treated with radiotherapy plus ipilimumab. The CDR3, as DNA: TGTGCCAGCAGTGACACCTACGAGCAGTACTTC. Encoded protein: CASSDTYEQYF.